This T cell receptor (beta chain) appears in the sequencing data of a study of blood T cell repertoires in COVID-19. Seattle patients were enrolled during active infection and followed longitudinally. Repertoires were generated with immunoSEQ multiplex PCR, while TCRdb's copy carries only in-frame clones and drops some. This sample has 220,000 or so clones, with more than 85% found just once. Trimming took 0 bases from V and 0 from J, leaving 5 bases between them. Germline CDR1 reads SGHNT; CDR2 reads YENEEA. The CDR3 sequence is 15 residues long. The gene calls are TRBV11-3 and TRBJ2-2; no definite D call. The TCR comes from a woman aged 45 to 65 with COVID-19, enrolled during active disease. The specimen was peripheral blood. CDR3 bases: TGTGCCAGCAGCTTAGACGGTTCGAACACCGGGGAGCTGTTTTTT. As protein: CASSLDGSNTGELFF. The full variable domain, completed using reference TRBV11-3 and TRBJ2-2, is EAGVVQSPRYKIIEKKQPVAFWCNPISGHNTLYWYLQNLGQGPELLIRYENEEAVDDSQLPKDRFSAERLKGVDSTLKIQPAELGDSAVYLCASSLDGSNTGELFFGEGSRLTVL.